The sample holds many counts of the clone carrying this T cell receptor (beta chain). Antigen unknown. This sample stems from a study of T-cell reconstitution after alpha-beta-depleted transplantation in children. V shed 10 bases and J shed 2 bases, with 14 bases lying between them. Germline-derived CDR1 and CDR2 are ENHRY and SYGVKD. This CDR3 contains 13 residues. TCRbeta library preparation incorporated unique molecular identifiers. In TCRdb, the PCR reads were re-called with MiXCR into one record per CDR3 protein. Among under 300,000 distinct CDR3 sequences listed, 11% were seen once. Findings and limits, study-wide: Reportedly, only several hundred clones from non-depleted graft cells drove alpha-beta T-cell counts at about two months. Some patients showed high day-60 TCRbeta diversity, which derived from surviving recipient T cells and thymic progenitors. Newly produced T cells mostly accounted for T-cell counts and diversity one year post-transplant.

Material: peripheral blood, obtained 180 days after TCRalphabeta/CD19-depleted stem cell transplant. This TCR was recovered from a male patient aged 2 to 10 who had a stem cell transplant for chronic granulomatous disease, so the T cells may come from the graft donor. The rearrangement links TRBV10-3 to TRBJ2-5; no clear D gene. CDR3 residues: CATLSPIQETQYF. As DNA, the CDR3 is TGTGCCACCTTGAGCCCCATTCAAGAGACCCAGTACTTC.